Each of the 13 T cell receptor beta chains below was sequenced from the same sample in a study of CD8+ T cells in alopecia areata. The treatment: oral pan-JAK inhibitor, 5-10 mg twice daily. cDNA reverse transcribed from extracted RNA served as the sequencing template. Assay used: immunoSEQ multiplex PCR; TCRdb lists only in-frame clones, some missing. The table lists 210,000 or so clones, 66% of them singletons. The sequencing here drew on CD4+ T cells sorted from blood, taken at approximately week 42, from a patient treated with tofacitinib. These receptors originate from a human donor with alopecia areata.

This sequence joins TRBV9 and TRBJ1-1; the D gene is possibly TRBD1 (5 bases). V shed 3 bases and J shed 1 base, with 10 bases lying between them. Germline values: CDR1 SGDLS, CDR2 YYNGEE. The CDR3 consists of 14 residues. The CDR3 loop is CASSAGQENTEAFF. CDR3 bases: TGTGCCAGCAGCGCCGGACAAGAGAACACTGAAGCTTTCTTT.

This clone turned up a few times. This rearrangement joins TRBV2 to TRBJ2-7; 9 bases line up with TRBD1. Germline loops: CDR1 SNHLY, CDR2 FYNNEI. The CDR3 loop spans 14 amino acids. V lost 6 bases and J lost 0; bases outside the gene matches: 3. As DNA, the CDR3 is TGTGCCAGCAGGATGACAGGGGGCTCCTACGAGCAGTACTTC. Translation: CASRMTGGSYEQYF.

The V gene is TRBV6-5, the J gene TRBJ1-6; TRBD1 might be the D (5 bases). The germline V and J ends were trimmed by 1 base and 5 bases, with 9 bases remaining between them. From germline, CDR1 is MNHEY and CDR2 SVGAGI. The CDR3 has 15 residues. For the CDR3, the DNA is TGTGCCAGCAGTTACTACAGGTCGGATAATTCACCCCTCCACTTT. As protein: CASSYYRSDNSPLHF.

Worth noting for this clone: The same CDR3 is also encoded by other DNA sequences in this sample. The chain links TRBV5-1 to TRBJ1-5; TRBD1 is a possible D gene (6 bases). CDR1 and CDR2 (germline): SGHRS, YFSETQ. The CDR3 has 14 amino acids. V was cut by 5 bases and J by 3 bases, with 12 bases left in between. The chain's CDR3 is CASSLGGTNQPQHF. The DNA for the CDR3 is TGCGCCAGCAGTCTAGGGGGTACCAATCAGCCCCAGCATTTT.

This chain links TRBV5-4 with TRBJ1-2, with 9 bases matching TRBD1. CDR1 SGHNT and CDR2 YYREEE come from the germline V gene (reference sequence). There are 16 residues in the CDR3. V was pared by 2 bases and J by 2 bases, with 7 bases of the junction left unmatched. The CDR3 loop reads CASSLLVGQGNYGYTF. CDR3 sequence (DNA): TGTGCCAGCAGCTTATTGGTGGGACAGGGCAACTATGGCTACACCTTC.

The chain employs TRBV5-6 and TRBJ2-7; possibly TRBD1 for D (5 bases). Trimming took off 3 bases at V and 4 bases at J, with 11 bases between the two ends. This CDR3 comprises 13 residues. In germline, CDR1 is SGHDT, CDR2 YYEEEE. The CDR3 is CASSWTMGYEQYF. The CDR3 DNA sequence: TGTGCCAGCAGCTGGACAATGGGGTACGAGCAGTACTTC.

J is TRBJ1-1 and V is TRBV13; no definite D call. This CDR3 region has 12 residues. Germline V lookup: CDR1 PRHDT, CDR2 FYEKMQ (reference sequence). Trimming left V 3 bases short and J 3 bases short, with 5 bases between. CDR3 protein: CASSLGDTEAFF. The CDR3, as DNA: TGTGCCAGCAGCTTGGGCGACACTGAAGCTTTCTTT. The full variable domain, in which reference TRBV13 and TRBJ1-1 provide the parts outside the CDR3, is AAGVIQSPRHLIKEKRETATLKCYPIPRHDTVYWYQQGPGQDPQFLISFYEKMQSDKGSIPDRFSAQQFSDYHSELNMSSLELGDSALYFCASSLGDTEAFFGQGTRLTVV.

The chain combines TRBV18 with TRBJ2-1; D unresolved. V was trimmed by 0 bases and J by 6 bases, leaving 9 bases between them. The CDR3 is 14 residues long. From germline, CDR1 is KGHSH and CDR2 LQKENI. The CDR3 region has the DNA TGTGCCAGCTCACCACCGTCGCGAGCCAATGAGCAGTTCTTC. This sequence encodes CASSPPSRANEQFF.

The genes are TRBV7-2 and TRBJ1-1; D might be TRBD1 (5 bases). V was trimmed by 5 bases and J by 4 bases, leaving 14 bases between them. Per germline, CDR1 SGHTA and CDR2 FQGNSA. The CDR3 is made up of 14 amino acids. CDR3 nucleotide sequence: TGTGCCAGCAGCCTCCAGGGTGGTCGCACTGAAGCTTTCTTT. Its translation: CASSLQGGRTEAFF. The full variable domain, in which reference TRBV7-2 and TRBJ1-1 provide the parts outside the CDR3, is GAGVSQSPSNKVTEKGKDVELRCDPISGHTALYWYRQSLGQGLEFLIYFQGNSAPDKSGLPSDRFSAERTGGSVSTLTIQRTQQEDSAVYLCASSLQGGRTEAFFGQGTRLTVV.

This chain joins TRBV7-7 and TRBJ2-5; D possibly uses TRBD1 or TRBD2 (5 bases each). The CDR3 is 16 amino acids. With 3 bases removed from V and 5 bases from J, the gap between germline ends came to 19 bases. Looked up from germline, CDR1 is SSHAT and CDR2 is FNYEAQ (reference sequence). The CDR3: CASSLGDRATGETQYF. The CDR3 region has the DNA TGTGCCAGCAGCTTGGGGGACCGGGCGACGGGGGAGACCCAGTACTTC.

The table lists this clone with a count of one. The chain employs TRBV2 and TRBJ2-5, with 8 bases lining up with TRBD2. CDR3 length: 13 residues. With V trimmed by 7 bases and J by 4 bases, 5 bases remained unmatched. Looked up from germline, CDR1 is SNHLY and CDR2 is FYNNEI. CDR3 loop: CASTRGALETQYF. CDR3 sequence (DNA): TGTGCCAGCACGCGGGGGGCATTAGAGACCCAGTACTTC.

The V gene is TRBV28, the J gene TRBJ2-6; 7 bases fit TRBD1. The CDR3 loop spans 15 amino acids. Unmatched junction bases numbered 5, after V lost 5 bases and J lost 4 bases. Germline CDR1 is MDHEN and CDR2 is SYDVKM. CDR3 residues: CASSLGGAGANVLTF. In DNA, the CDR3 is TGTGCCAGCAGTCTAGGGGGCGCAGGGGCCAACGTCCTGACTTTC.

V and J are TRBV29-1 and TRBJ1-1; 7 positions agree with TRBD1. CDR1 is SQVTM and CDR2 is ANQGSEA in the germline V gene. J lost 1 base, V lost 7 bases, and 6 bases had no gene match. This CDR3 region has 13 residues. Here the CDR3 DNA reads TGCAGCGATAGACAGGGCCCGAACACTGAAGCTTTCTTT. Translated: CSDRQGPNTEAFF. The complete variable domain, with remaining parts taken from reference TRBV29-1 and TRBJ1-1, reads SAVISQKPSRDICQRGTSLTIQCQVDSQVTMMFWYRQQPGQSLTLIATANQGSEATYESGFVIDKFPISRPNLTFSTLTVSNMSPEDSSIYLCSDRQGPNTEAFFGQGTRLTVV.